Shown below are 9 T cell receptor beta chains from a single sample sequenced in a study of T cell changes during pregnancy in multiple sclerosis. Method: immunoSEQ multiplex PCR; TCRdb's copy keeps in-frame clones and lacks some. The data show tens of thousands of clones, with about 92% seen just once and roughly 3.2% held by the top ten. Sequenced material: CD8+ T cells from peripheral blood mononuclear cells, taken before pregnancy. All receptors come from a female donor with multiple sclerosis, enrolled in a pregnancy study.

The chain is built from TRBV5-6 and TRBJ2-7; 8 positions agree with TRBD1. The CDR3 has 16 residues. Looked up from germline, CDR1 is SGHDT and CDR2 is YYEEEE. V shed 3 bases, J shed 5 bases, and the junction held 13 bases outside the gene matches. The CDR3 is CASSSSRRDRHHEQYF. CDR3 bases: TGTGCCAGCAGCTCCTCCCGGCGGGACAGGCACCACGAGCAGTACTTC.

This chain links TRBV27 with TRBJ2-1; the match to TRBD2 covers 15 bases. This CDR3 is built from 15 residues. The germline V gene has CDR1 MNHEY and CDR2 SMNVEV (reference sequence). The ends lost 6 bases at V and 7 bases at J; junction bases unmatched: 4. CDR3 in amino acids: CASSEGTSGGNEQFF. The DNA of the CDR3 is TGTGCCAGCAGCGAGGGGACTAGCGGGGGGAATGAGCAGTTCTTC.

The rearrangement joins TRBV7-9 to TRBJ1-1; no firm D call. The V and J ends lost 4 bases and 1 base respectively, with 10 bases between them. The CDR3 spans 14 residues. CDR1 SEHNR and CDR2 FQNEAQ come from the germline V gene (reference sequence). The CDR3 region has the DNA TGTGCCAGCAGCTCCCCAGCAGGGAACACTGAAGCTTTCTTT. Amino acid sequence: CASSSPAGNTEAFF.

This clone was detected once. This rearrangement joins TRBV2 to TRBJ1-1, with 7 positions matching TRBD1. Per the germline V gene, CDR1 is SNHLY and CDR2 is FYNNEI. The CDR3 is 14 amino acids. V shed 8 bases and J 1 base; nucleotides not matched to a gene: 7. CDR3 DNA: TGTGCCAGCTACAGGGGCATTGCGAACACTGAAGCTTTCTTT. It yields the protein CASYRGIANTEAFF.

The V gene is TRBV7-9, the J gene TRBJ2-5; 9 bases align to TRBD2. Germline V gene lookup returns CDR1 SEHNR and CDR2 FQNEAQ (reference sequence). J was trimmed by 2 bases and V by 1 base; bases with no gene match: 5. The CDR3 contains 16 residues. CDR3 region: CASSLEAGGPQETQYF. CDR3 bases: TGTGCCAGCAGCTTAGAGGCGGGGGGGCCACAAGAGACCCAGTACTTC. The full variable domain, in which reference TRBV7-9 and TRBJ2-5 provide the parts outside the CDR3, is DTGVSQNPRHKITKRGQNVTFRCDPISEHNRLYWYRQTLGQGPEFLTYFQNEAQLEKSRLLSDRFSAERPKGSFSTLEIQRTEQGDSAMYLCASSLEAGGPQETQYFGPGTRLLVL.

J is TRBJ2-5 and V is TRBV13; 9 bases agree with TRBD2. V dropped 9 bases and J dropped 0; count of bases not matched to a gene: 2. Germline V gene sequence: CDR1 PRHDT, CDR2 FYEKMQ (reference sequence). The length of the CDR3 is 13 residues. CDR3 sequence: CASSGGNQETQYF. The DNA for the CDR3 is TGTGCCAGTAGCGGGGGCAACCAAGAGACCCAGTACTTC.

This chain uses TRBV21-1 with TRBJ2-7; the table's D call, TRBD2, was not checked against the DNA. TRBV21-1 is tagged as a pseudogene. CDR3 size: 14 residues. For the CDR3, the DNA is TGTGCCAGCAGCAAAAAGACTACCTTATACGAGCAGTACTTC. As protein: CASSKKTTLYEQYF.

This clone was observed a few times. The V call is TRBV19, the J call TRBJ2-7, with TRBD1 as a possible D gene (5 bases). From germline, CDR1 is LNHDA and CDR2 SQIVND (reference sequence). V lost 8 bases, J lost 3 bases, and 11 bases lay in between. The CDR3 has 12 amino acids. The CDR3 protein is CASEDTGYEQYF. CDR3 nucleotides: TGTGCCAGTGAGGATACAGGCTACGAGCAGTACTTC.

This clone has a single count. The chain carries TRBV19 and TRBJ1-1; 10 bases match TRBD1. Unmatched junction bases numbered 7, after V lost 5 bases and J lost 4 bases. This CDR3 contains 15 residues. Germline CDR1 and CDR2: LNHDA and SQIVND (reference sequence). CDR3 region: CASSPRQGAVTEAFF. The CDR3 coding sequence is TGTGCCAGTAGTCCCCGACAGGGGGCTGTCACTGAAGCTTTCTTT.